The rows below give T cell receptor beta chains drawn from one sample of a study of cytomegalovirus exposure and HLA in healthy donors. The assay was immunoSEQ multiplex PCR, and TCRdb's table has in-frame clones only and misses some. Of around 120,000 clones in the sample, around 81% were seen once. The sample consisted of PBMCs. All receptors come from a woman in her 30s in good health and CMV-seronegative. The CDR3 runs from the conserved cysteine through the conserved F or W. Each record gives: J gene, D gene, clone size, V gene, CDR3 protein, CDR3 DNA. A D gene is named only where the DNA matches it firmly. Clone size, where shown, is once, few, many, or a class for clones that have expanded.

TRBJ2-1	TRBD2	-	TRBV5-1	CASSSQPSSGPFNEQFF	TGCGCCAGCAGCTCACAGCCGTCTAGCGGGCCATTTAATGAGCAGTTCTTC
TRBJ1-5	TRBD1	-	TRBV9	CASSTGQGMGQPQHF	TGTGCCAGCAGCACCGGACAGGGTATGGGGCAGCCCCAGCATTTT
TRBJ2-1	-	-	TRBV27	CASSLRGGAPNEQFF	TGTGCCAGCAGTTTAAGAGGGGGGGCTCCCAATGAGCAGTTCTTC
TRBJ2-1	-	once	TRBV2	CASSERLAASFYYEQFF	TGTGCCAGCAGTGAACGGCTTGCTGCTAGTTTTTACTATGAGCAGTTCTTC
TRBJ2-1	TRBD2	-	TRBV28	CASSVLAGGSGNEQFF	TGTGCCAGCAGTGTACTTGCGGGGGGCTCAGGCAATGAGCAGTTCTTC
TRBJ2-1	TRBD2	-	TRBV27	CASSFLGFGLAGGNEQFF	TGTGCCAGCAGTTTTCTAGGTTTCGGACTAGCGGGAGGGAATGAGCAGTTCTTC
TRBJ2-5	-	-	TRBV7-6	CASSLALQETQYF	TGTGCCAGCAGCTTAGCCCTCCAAGAGACCCAGTACTTC
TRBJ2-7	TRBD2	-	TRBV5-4	CASRPGTSGGAYEQYF	TGTGCCAGCAGGCCCGGGACTAGCGGGGGAGCCTACGAGCAGTACTTC
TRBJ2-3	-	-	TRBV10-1	CASSATSTDTQYF	TGCGCCAGCAGTGCTACCTCCACAGATACGCAGTATTTT
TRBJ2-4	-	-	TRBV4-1	CASSQPRDIQYF	TGCGCCAGCAGCCAACCTAGAGACATTCAGTACTTC
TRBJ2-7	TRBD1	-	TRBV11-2	CASSTGTALEQYF	TGTGCCAGCAGCACCGGGACAGCCTTGGAGCAGTACTTC
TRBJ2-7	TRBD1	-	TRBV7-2	CASSLSDRGYEQYF	TGTGCCAGCAGCCTCTCTGACAGGGGCTACGAGCAGTACTTC
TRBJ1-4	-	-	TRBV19	CASSLIQGTNEKLFF	TGTGCCAGTAGCCTCATACAGGGAACTAATGAAAAACTGTTTTTT
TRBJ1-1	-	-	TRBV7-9	CASSRGQRNTEAFF	TGTGCCAGCAGCCGAGGACAGAGGAACACTGAAGCTTTCTTT
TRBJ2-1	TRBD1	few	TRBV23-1	CASSQSGTGYFYNEQFF	TGCGCCAGCAGTCAATCAGGGACAGGGTACTTCTACAATGAGCAGTTCTTC
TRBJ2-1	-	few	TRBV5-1	CATALAYDRDEQFF	TGCGCCACAGCTCTAGCGTACGACAGGGATGAGCAGTTCTTC
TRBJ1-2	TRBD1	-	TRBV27	CASTPTGRNNGYTF	TGTGCCAGCACCCCGACAGGGAGGAACAATGGCTACACCTTC
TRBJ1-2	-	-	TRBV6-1	CASSEGENYGYTF	TGTGCCAGCAGCGAAGGGGAGAACTATGGCTACACCTTC
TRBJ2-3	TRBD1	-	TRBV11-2	CASSLWTGGSSGTDTQYF	TGTGCCAGCAGCTTATGGACAGGGGGCTCCTCCGGCACAGATACGCAGTATTTT
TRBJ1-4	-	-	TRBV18	CASSRGGWREKLFF	TGTGCCAGCTCAAGGGGGGGGTGGAGGGAAAAACTGTTTTTT
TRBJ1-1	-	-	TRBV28	CASSAGGVGSEAFF	TGTGCCAGCAGCGCGGGGGGAGTGGGCTCTGAAGCTTTCTTT
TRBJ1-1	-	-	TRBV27	CASSLTGPGTEAFF	TGTGCCAGCAGTTTAACAGGGCCAGGGACTGAAGCTTTCTTT
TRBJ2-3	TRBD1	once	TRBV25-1	CASSDTGGSTDTQYF	TGTGCCAGCAGTGACACAGGGGGTAGCACAGATACGCAGTATTTT
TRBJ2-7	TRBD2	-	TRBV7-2	CASRQTSGPSYEQYF	TGTGCCAGCAGGCAGACTAGCGGCCCTAGCTACGAGCAGTACTTC
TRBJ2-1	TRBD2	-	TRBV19	CASSITRASGSWDEQFF	TGTGCCAGTAGTATAACTAGGGCTAGCGGGAGTTGGGATGAGCAGTTCTTC
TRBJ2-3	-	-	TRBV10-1	CASSESRVTDTQYF	TGCGCCAGCAGTGAGTCCCGGGTCACAGATACGCAGTATTTT
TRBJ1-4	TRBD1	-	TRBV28	CASSPTTGVTNEKLFF	TGTGCCAGCAGTCCGACCACAGGGGTCACTAATGAAAAACTGTTTTTT
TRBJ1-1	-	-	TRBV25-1	CASRGLGGNTEAFF	TGTGCCAGCAGGGGACTTGGAGGGAACACTGAAGCTTTCTTT
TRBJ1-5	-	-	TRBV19	CASSPNRAHQPQHF	TGTGCCAGTAGTCCGAACAGGGCGCATCAGCCCCAGCATTTT
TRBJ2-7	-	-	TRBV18	CASSLSDNAYEQYF	TGTGCCAGCTCACTTAGCGACAATGCCTACGAGCAGTACTTC
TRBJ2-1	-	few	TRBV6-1	CASSEAGGSYNEQFF	TGTGCCAGCAGTGAAGCAGGGGGCTCCTACAATGAGCAGTTCTTC
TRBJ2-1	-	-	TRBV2	CAIVPGTDEQFF	TGTGCCATCGTGCCAGGAACCGATGAGCAGTTCTTC
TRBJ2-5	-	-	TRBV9	CASSVEDSSGEQYF	TGTGCCAGCAGCGTGGAGGATTCGTCGGGAGAGCAGTACTTC
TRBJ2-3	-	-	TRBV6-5	CASSYLGGPTDTQYF	TGTGCCAGCAGTTACCTCGGGGGGCCCACAGATACGCAGTATTTT
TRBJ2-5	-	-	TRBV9	CASSVDPLGGQRETQYF	TGTGCCAGCAGCGTAGACCCGCTCGGCGGGCAGCGGGAGACCCAGTACTTC
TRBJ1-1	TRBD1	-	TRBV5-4	CASSSPILLTGEAEAFF	TGTGCCAGCAGCTCTCCGATCCTGCTGACAGGGGAGGCTGAAGCTTTCTTT
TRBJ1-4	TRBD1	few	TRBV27	CASSFVGQGAANEKLFF	TGTGCCAGCAGTTTTGTCGGACAGGGGGCTGCTAATGAAAAACTGTTTTTT
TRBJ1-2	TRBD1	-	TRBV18	CASSPGTGPNYGYTF	TGTGCCAGCTCACCAGGGACAGGCCCTAACTATGGCTACACCTTC
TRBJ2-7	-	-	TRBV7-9	CASSLKGSSYEQYF	TGTGCCAGCAGCTTGAAAGGGAGCTCCTACGAGCAGTACTTC
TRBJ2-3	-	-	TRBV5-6	CASSLTGSGTDTQYF	TGTGCCAGCAGCTTGACAGGGTCAGGCACAGATACGCAGTATTTT
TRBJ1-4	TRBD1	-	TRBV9	CASSLGQGAINEKLFF	TGTGCCAGCAGCCTCGGACAGGGGGCTATTAATGAAAAACTGTTTTTT